The clone carrying this TCR beta chain was seen a single time. As yet, its antigen is unknown. This entry belongs to a study of shared clonotypes between healthy human individuals. Overall study: Donors had three CD4 naive, three CD4 memory, two CD8 naive and one CD8 memory plate apiece.

Study-wide points: Expectations were that clonotype sharing among donors would be affected by sequencing depth.

V lost 6 bases, J lost 2 bases, and 10 bases lay in between. This CDR3 region has 12 residues. Germline CDR1 is SQVTM and CDR2 is ANQGSEA. Method: immunoSEQ multiplex PCR; TCRdb's copy keeps in-frame clones and lacks some. The repertoire has over a million clones, 78% of them found once; the top ten carry roughly 0.56%. The specimen sequenced was memory CD4+ T cells from PBMCs. The subset: CD45RA-negative fraction. This TCR derives from a man younger than 35 in good health. Some clones in this sample may be carry-over from other donors' samples. V and J are TRBV29-1 and TRBJ1-2; D perhaps matches TRBD1 (6 bases). In DNA form, the CDR3 reads TGCAGCGTGGGGGGCAGGAACTATGGCTACACCTTC. This sequence encodes CSVGGRNYGYTF.